Listed below are T cell receptor beta chains from one sample, sequenced in a study of CD8 T cells in ankylosing spondylitis. Each CDR3 protein is one row after TCRdb ran MiXCR on the 5' RACE reads. The sample records fewer than 500,000 distinct CDR3 sequences, 20% to 25% being singletons. The sequencing sample was made of blood, either unsorted or a sorted T cell fraction (not recorded which). The source of these receptors is a male donor with ankylosing spondylitis. Each CDR3 is given with its conserved first and last residue. The D gene is left open where the match is weak. For some rows the clone size is stated as once, few or many, or as a class when expanded; others skip it.

d_gene | abundance | j_gene | v_gene | CDR3nt | CDR3aa
TRBD1 | - | TRBJ2-7 | TRBV5-1 | TGCGCCAGCAGCTTCACCGGGACAGACACCTACGAGCAGTACTTC | CASSFTGTDTYEQYF
- | - | TRBJ1-5 | TRBV7-9 | TGTGCCAGCAGCTCGACTGCGGATTATCAGCCCCAGCATTTT | CASSSTADYQPQHF
TRBD1 | - | TRBJ1-1 | TRBV4-2 | TGTGCCAGCAGCCAAGCTCAGAGCAGGGGGGTGAACACTGAAGCTTTCTTT | CASSQAQSRGVNTEAFF
- | - | TRBJ2-1 | TRBV20-1 | TGCAGTACCACAGAACTGAGCTCCTACAATGAGCAGTTCTTC | CSTTELSSYNEQFF
TRBD1 | - | TRBJ1-1 | TRBV10-3 | TGTGCCATCAGTGTGATAGGGGGCGCGTCCACTGAAGCTTTCTTT | CAISVIGGASTEAFF
TRBD2 | few | TRBJ2-7 | TRBV5-1 | TGCGCCAGCAGCTTAGACTCGGGACTAGCGGGAGCTGGCGAGCAGTACTTC | CASSLDSGLAGAGEQYF
TRBD2 | - | TRBJ2-1 | TRBV28 | TGTGCCAGCAGTTGGGGCTTGACTAGCGGGAGCAATGAGCAGTTCTTC | CASSWGLTSGSNEQFF
- | - | TRBJ2-3 | TRBV5-6 | TGTGCCAGCAGCTTTCCTTTAGATACGCAGTATTTT | CASSFPLDTQYF
TRBD2 | - | TRBJ2-2 | TRBV3-1 | TGTGCCAGCAGCCGAAGAGCGGGAGTGGACACCGGGGAGCTGTTTTTT | CASSRRAGVDTGELFF
TRBD2 | few | TRBJ2-5 | TRBV5-1 | TGCGCCAGCACCCCGGGGACTAGCGGTATAGGAGAGACCCAGTACTTC | CASTPGTSGIGETQYF
- | many | TRBJ2-1 | TRBV11-3 | TGTGCCAGCAGCTCCCTCCAGGCGGGTGAGCAGTTCTTC | CASSSLQAGEQFF
- | few | TRBJ1-1 | TRBV29-1 | TGCAGCGTTGCCGTCAGGGGCATGAACACTGAAGCTTTCTTT | CSVAVRGMNTEAFF
- | few | TRBJ1-1 | TRBV5-1 | TGCGCCAGCAGCTCCTCTGGGGGGCTCGTCACTGAAGCTTTCTTT | CASSSSGGLVTEAFF
- | - | TRBJ2-5 | TRBV28 | TGTGCCAGCAGACCCGACAGGCACGGCCAAGAGACCCAGTACTTC | CASRPDRHGQETQYF
- | few | TRBJ2-5 | TRBV6-5 | TGTGCCAGCAGTTACTGGCAGGGTGGGCAAGAGACCCAGTACTTC | CASSYWQGGQETQYF
TRBD2 | - | TRBJ2-7 | TRBV20-1 | TGCAGTGCCAGTGGAGCGGGAGTTCGTTTGGGCGAGCAGTACTTC | CSASGAGVRLGEQYF
TRBD2 | - | TRBJ2-7 | TRBV20-1 | TGCAGTGCGACGCCGGGACTACTTATCTCCTACGAGCAGTACTTC | CSATPGLLISYEQYF
- | few | TRBJ1-6 | TRBV5-1 | TGCGCCAGCAGCTCCCAACAGGGTATCGATTCACCCCTCCACTTT | CASSSQQGIDSPLHF
TRBD1 | few | TRBJ2-1 | TRBV4-2 | TGTGCCAGCAGCTTCAGCGGCGGGACAGGGGAGAATGAGCAGTTCTTC | CASSFSGGTGENEQFF
TRBD2 | few | TRBJ2-2 | TRBV20-1 | TGCAGTGCGGGGACTAGCGGGATTGGTGGGACCGGGGAGCTGTTTTTT | CSAGTSGIGGTGELFF
- | - | TRBJ2-3 | TRBV12-3/TRBV12-4 | TGTGCCAGCAGTCCCTCAAGGGGAGATACGCAGTATTTT | CASSPSRGDTQYF
- | - | TRBJ1-1 | TRBV28 | TGTGCCAGCAGTTCCCGTTGGTACCGAAGAGGTACTGAAGCTTTCTTT | CASSSRWYRRGTEAFF
- | - | TRBJ1-2 | TRBV20-1 | TGCAGTGCTTATCTTCTACAGGGAGAAATCTATGGCTACACCTTC | CSAYLLQGEIYGYTF
- | - | TRBJ2-3 | TRBV6-5 | TGTGCCAGCAGTTACCCATCGGCGGGCACAGATACGCAGTATTTT | CASSYPSAGTDTQYF
- | few | TRBJ2-7 | TRBV30 | TGTGCCTGGAGTGTACCCCCGGGTATAGTCGTTGACGAGCAGTACTTC | CAWSVPPGIVVDEQYF
- | - | TRBJ2-3 | TRBV2 | TGTGCCAGCAGTGAATTTCACAGAAACACAGATACGCAGTATTTT | CASSEFHRNTDTQYF
- | few | TRBJ2-1 | TRBV7-6 | TGTGCCAGCAGCTTAGACCAGAGTTACAATGAGCAGTTCTTC | CASSLDQSYNEQFF
TRBD2 | few | TRBJ2-1 | TRBV12-3/TRBV12-4 | TGTGCCAGCAGTAACCAGGGACTAGCGGTATACAATGAGCAGTTCTTC | CASSNQGLAVYNEQFF
- | few | TRBJ1-1 | TRBV12-3/TRBV12-4 | TGTGCCAGCAGTCTCAGGAGGACCCAACTGAACACTGAAGCTTTCTTT | CASSLRRTQLNTEAFF
- | - | TRBJ1-2 | TRBV5-1 | TGCGCCAGCAGCTTTGGGGGGGAGGTGACGTATGGCTACACCTTC | CASSFGGEVTYGYTF
- | few | TRBJ2-1 | TRBV6-2/TRBV6-3 | TGTGCCAGCGTTAGCGGCCTCTCCTACAATGAGCAGTTCTTC | CASVSGLSYNEQFF
- | - | TRBJ2-7 | TRBV5-5 | TGTGCCAGCAGCTTGACTCCGCAGCCGGGGTACGAGCAGTACTTC | CASSLTPQPGYEQYF
- | - | TRBJ2-1 | TRBV12-3/TRBV12-4 | TGTGCCAGCAGTTTATCTACCCCCTGGGGATTAGCGAGAGACAATGAGCAGTTCTTC | CASSLSTPWGLARDNEQFF
TRBD2 | few | TRBJ2-5 | TRBV20-1 | TGCAGTGCTAGACCCCTAGCGGGAGTAGAGACCCAGTACTTC | CSARPLAGVETQYF
- | - | TRBJ1-5 | TRBV19 | TGTGCCAGTAGTTTTGGGAAATTGGTTTCCAATCAGCCCCAGCATTTT | CASSFGKLVSNQPQHF
TRBD2 | - | TRBJ2-5 | TRBV3-1 | TGTGCCAGCAGCCAACGGGAGGGCGGGGAGACCCAGTACTTC | CASSQREGGETQYF
- | - | TRBJ1-1 | TRBV20-1 | TGCAGTGCTAGCGCAAGGATTGGACCAGGCACTGAAGCTTTCTTT | CSASARIGPGTEAFF
- | many | TRBJ2-6 | TRBV5-1 | TGCGCCAGCAGCTTGACGCCAGGCTCTGGGGCCAACGTCCTGACTTTC | CASSLTPGSGANVLTF
- | - | TRBJ2-5 | TRBV28 | TGTGCCAGCATGACAGATCAAGAGACCCAGTACTTC | CASMTDQETQYF
- | few | TRBJ2-3 | TRBV24-1 | TGTGCCACCAGTGCCGGCGAGGGGCGGGATACGCAGTATTTT | CATSAGEGRDTQYF
TRBD2 | - | TRBJ2-3 | TRBV20-1 | TGCAGTGCTAGAGATATCCTAGCGGGAGGCGACCTAAACGCAGATACGCAGTATTTT | CSARDILAGGDLNADTQYF
- | - | TRBJ2-4 | TRBV28 | TGTGCCAGCAGCGACGCCGGGACCGGGGCTGACATTCAGTACTTC | CASSDAGTGADIQYF
- | few | TRBJ1-1 | TRBV27 | TGTGCCAGCAGTTTATTCTCCGGGCAGCCCGTTGAAGCTTTCTTT | CASSLFSGQPVEAFF
- | - | TRBJ2-3 | TRBV10-3 | TGTGCCATCAGTGAGTCGACAGCTAGCACAGATACGCAGTATTTT | CAISESTASTDTQYF
- | - | TRBJ2-3 | TRBV5-6 | TGTGCCAGCAGCCGGGTACTAGCTGGGGATACGCAGTATTTT | CASSRVLAGDTQYF
- | few | TRBJ2-2 | TRBV6-4 | TGTGCCAGCAGTGAACAGGGCCACACCGGGGAGCTGTTTTTT | CASSEQGHTGELFF
- | few | TRBJ1-6 | TRBV4-3 | TGCGCCAGCAGCCAATCGATGGCGACAGGACACAATTCACCCCTCCACTTT | CASSQSMATGHNSPLHF
TRBD1 | - | TRBJ1-4 | TRBV9 | TGTGCCAGCAGCCTCTACGACAGGGCGACTGAAAAACTGTTTTTT | CASSLYDRATEKLFF
- | few | TRBJ2-2 | TRBV7-3 | TGTGCCAGCAGCTTACAAGGGAGGACCGGGGAGCTGTTTTTT | CASSLQGRTGELFF